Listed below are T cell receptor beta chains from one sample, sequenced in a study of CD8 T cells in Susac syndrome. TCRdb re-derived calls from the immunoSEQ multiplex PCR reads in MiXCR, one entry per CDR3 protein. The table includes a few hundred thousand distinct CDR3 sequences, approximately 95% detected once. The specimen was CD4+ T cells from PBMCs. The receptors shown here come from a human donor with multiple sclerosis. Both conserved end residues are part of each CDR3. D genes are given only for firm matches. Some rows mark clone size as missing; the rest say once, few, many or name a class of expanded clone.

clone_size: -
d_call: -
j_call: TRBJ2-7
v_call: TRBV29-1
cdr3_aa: CSVAGTKSSYEQYF
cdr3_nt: TGCAGCGTGGCCGGGACCAAAAGCTCCTACGAGCAGTACTTC

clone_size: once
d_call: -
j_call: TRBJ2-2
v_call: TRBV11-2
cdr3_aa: CASSPRRETGELFF
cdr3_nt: TGTGCCAGCAGCCCCCGCAGGGAAACCGGGGAGCTGTTTTTT

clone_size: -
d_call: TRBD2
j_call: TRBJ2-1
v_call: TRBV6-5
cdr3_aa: CASSYSGGRINEQFF
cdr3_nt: TGTGCCAGCAGTTACTCAGGCGGGAGAATAAATGAGCAGTTCTTC

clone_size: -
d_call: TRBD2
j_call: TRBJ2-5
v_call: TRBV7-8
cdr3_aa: CASTPQRGRLAGETQYF
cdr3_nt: TGTGCCAGCACCCCCCAGAGGGGGAGACTAGCGGGGGAGACCCAGTACTTC

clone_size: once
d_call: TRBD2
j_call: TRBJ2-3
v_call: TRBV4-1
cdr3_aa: CASRPGLAGVSADTQYF
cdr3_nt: TGCGCCAGCCGACCGGGACTAGCGGGAGTTAGCGCAGATACGCAGTATTTT

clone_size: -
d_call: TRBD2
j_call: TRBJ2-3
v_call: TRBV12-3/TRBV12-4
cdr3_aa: CASRAGGADTQYF
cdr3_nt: TGTGCCAGCAGGGCGGGGGGCGCAGATACGCAGTATTTT

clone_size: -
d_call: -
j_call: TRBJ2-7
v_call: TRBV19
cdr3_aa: CASSPGEWNEQYF
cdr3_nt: TGTGCCAGTAGTCCAGGGGAGTGGAACGAGCAGTACTTC

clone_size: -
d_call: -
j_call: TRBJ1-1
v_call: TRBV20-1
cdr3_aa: CSASPHTEAFF
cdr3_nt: TGCAGTGCTAGCCCCCACACTGAAGCTTTCTTT

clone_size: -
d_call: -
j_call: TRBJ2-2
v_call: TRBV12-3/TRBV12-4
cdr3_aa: CASSFSTGRTGELFF
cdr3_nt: TGTGCCAGCAGTTTCTCTACCGGTCGGACCGGGGAGCTGTTTTTT

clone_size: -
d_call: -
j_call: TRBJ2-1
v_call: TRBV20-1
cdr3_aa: CSARVQVNREGRYNEQFF
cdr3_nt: TGCAGTGCTAGAGTTCAGGTGAACAGGGAAGGTCGCTACAATGAGCAGTTCTTC

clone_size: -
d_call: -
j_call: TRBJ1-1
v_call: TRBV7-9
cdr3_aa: CASSYHPVGTAFYTEAFF
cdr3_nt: TGTGCCAGCAGCTATCATCCCGTCGGGACTGCATTTTACACTGAAGCTTTCTTT

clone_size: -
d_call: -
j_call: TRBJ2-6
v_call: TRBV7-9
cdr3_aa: CALRGDGANVLTF
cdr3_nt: TGTGCCCTTAGGGGGGACGGGGCCAACGTCCTGACTTTC

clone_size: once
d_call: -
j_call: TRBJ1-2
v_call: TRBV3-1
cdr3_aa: CASSQDRRGLYGYTF
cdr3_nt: TGTGCCAGCAGCCAAGATAGGAGGGGTCTCTATGGCTACACCTTC

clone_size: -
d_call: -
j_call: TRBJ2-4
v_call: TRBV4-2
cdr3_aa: CASSQDNGPGAKNIQYF
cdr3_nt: TGTGCCAGCAGCCAAGATAACGGACCGGGGGCCAAAAACATTCAGTACTTC

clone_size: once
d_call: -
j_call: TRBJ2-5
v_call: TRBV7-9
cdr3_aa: CASSPPGQETQYF
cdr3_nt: TGTGCCAGCAGCCCGCCCGGGCAAGAGACCCAGTACTTC

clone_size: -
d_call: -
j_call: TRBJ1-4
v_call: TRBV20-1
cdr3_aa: CSASVEKLFF
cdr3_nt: TGCAGTGCTAGTGTTGAAAAACTGTTTTTT